The present T cell receptor beta chain was sequenced within a study of Tregs in tolerant kidney transplant recipients. Profiled with immunoSEQ multiplex PCR; TCRdb holds only in-frame clones, not every one. The sample totals roughly 48,000 clones. This material consisted of CD4+ T cells from blood, taken before the transplant. The TCR was taken from a human donor who received a combined kidney and bone marrow transplant.

The CDR3 bases that were read are TGTGCCAGCTCCGGAGGGGGCTACGAG. Its translation: CASSGGGYE. The full CDR3 protein is CASSGGGYEQYF. The rearrangement uses TRBV7-8 and TRBJ2-7; possibly TRBD1 or TRBD2 for D (6 bases each). The read halts 3 residues ahead of the CDR3 end, with the missing end drawn from the germline J gene. The CDR3 consists of 12 residues. V lost 8 bases to trimming and J lost 3 bases, with 11 bases between them. Germline values: CDR1 SGHVS, CDR2 FQNEAQ.